Presented here are 5 T cell receptor beta chains from one specimen sequenced in a study of vaccination effects on CD4 cells after COVID-19. Their antigen targets remain unknown. This table comes from immunoSEQ multiplex PCR, and its TCRdb copy is limited to in-frame clones, with some not included. Here the sample spans fewer than 75,000 clones, approximately 80% being singletons. Culture proceeded for more than nine days, and CD4+ T cells were then isolated. Participants got two doses of BNT162b2 or mRNA-1273 vaccine. The sample was CD4+ T cells from PBMCs cultured without peptide, taken after COVID-19 vaccination. These receptors originate from a human donor who received a COVID-19 vaccine.

V is TRBV3-1 (or the pseudogene TRBV3-2) and J is TRBJ1-4; perhaps TRBD1 as D (5 bases). This CDR3 is built from 15 residues. CDR1 and CDR2 (germline): LGHDT, YNNKEL (reference sequence). V was pared by 4 bases and J by 5 bases, with 14 bases between. The DNA for the CDR3 is TGTGCCAGCAGCCTCGCCGGGACGGCGAATGAAAAACTGTTTTTT. This gives the protein CASSLAGTANEKLFF.

The chain couples TRBV9 to TRBJ2-2; TRBD2 is a possible D gene (6 bases). The ends were cut back, 0 bases at V and 4 bases at J, with 13 bases in the middle. This CDR3 is built from 16 residues. Germline CDR1 is SGDLS and CDR2 is YYNGEE. CDR3 in amino acids: CASSVEVGGATGELFF. The CDR3 nucleotides are TGTGCCAGCAGCGTAGAGGTCGGGGGAGCCACCGGGGAGCTGTTTTTT. Combining the CDR3 with reference TRBV9 and TRBJ2-2 gives the whole variable domain DSGVTQTPKHLITATGQRVTLRCSPRSGDLSVYWYQQSLDQGLQFLIQYYNGEERAKGNILERFSAQQFPDLHSELNLSSLELGDSALYFCASSVEVGGATGELFFGEGSRLTVL.

The rearrangement joins TRBV19 to TRBJ2-1; weak D call: TRBD2 (5 bases). The V gene's germline CDR1 is LNHDA and CDR2 SQIVND (reference sequence). V was pared by 0 bases and J by 4 bases, with 10 bases between. This CDR3 spans 15 amino acids. Here the CDR3 DNA reads TGTGCCAGTAGTATAGACTCGGGAAGTTACAATGAGCAGTTCTTC. It encodes CASSIDSGSYNEQFF.

The sample holds one count of this clone. The chain recombines TRBV6-5 with TRBJ1-5; weak D call: TRBD1 (6 bases). Germline CDR1 MNHEY, CDR2 SVGAGI. This CDR3 is built from 16 residues. Trimming pared 2 bases from V and 1 base from J, leaving 12 bases between. The CDR3 DNA is TGTGCCAGCAGTTACGGCAGGGGCGCGAGCAATCAGCCCCAGCATTTT. This encodes CASSYGRGASNQPQHF.

This clone was seen only once. The chain joins TRBV18 to TRBJ1-1; D is undetermined. Germline assignment: CDR1 KGHSH and CDR2 LQKENI. The CDR3 extends over 14 amino acids. Trimming stripped 6 bases from V and 0 bases from J, with 11 bases between. As DNA, the CDR3 is TGTGCCAGCTCCCAGTCCGGGGTGAACACTGAAGCTTTCTTT. Its translation is CASSQSGVNTEAFF.